This T cell receptor (beta chain) appears in the sequencing data of a study of cytomegalovirus exposure and HLA in healthy donors. 60 Vbeta and 13 Jbeta primers were used in PCR. Sequenced by immunoSEQ multiplex PCR; TCRdb stores in-frame clones only, minus some. This repertoire shows 160,000 or so clones, 84% found once; its top ten account for roughly 6.7%. Germline values: CDR1 LGHNT, CDR2 FRNRAP. Trimming cost V 1 base and J 3 bases, with 9 bases left between them. This CDR3 has 15 residues. The sample taken for sequencing was PBMCs. The origin of this receptor is a man aged 50-59 years in good health and CMV-seropositive. The chain is built from TRBV12-5 and TRBJ1-4; D may be TRBD1 (6 bases). CDR3 protein: CASGLDRDPNEKLFF. For the CDR3, the DNA is TGTGCTAGTGGTTTGGACAGGGACCCTAATGAAAAACTGTTTTTT. Supplemented by reference TRBV12-5 and TRBJ1-4, the full variable domain reads DARVTQTPRHKVTEMGQEVTMRCQPILGHNTVFWYRQTMMQGLELLAYFRNRAPLDDSGMPKDRFSAEMPDATLATLKIQPSEPRDSAVYFCASGLDRDPNEKLFFGSGTQLSVL.